This T cell receptor beta chain was observed in a study of shared clonotypes between healthy human individuals. Findings and limits, study-wide: Naive subsets tended to show greater estimated richness than memory subsets. The study found lower generation probabilities in non-shared clonotypes than in those shared by all four donors.

The CDR3 extends over 14 amino acids. Germline V lookup: CDR1 SGHTA, CDR2 FQGNSA. J lost 4 bases, V lost 5 bases, and 6 bases had no gene match. As concerns this clone: The antigen is not known.

Clones were sequenced by immunoSEQ multiplex PCR, and TCRdb holds only the in-frame ones, with some missing. The data show 1,400,000 or so clones, with 98% seen just once and about 0.35% held by the top ten. The chain is built from TRBV7-2 and TRBJ1-2; the match to TRBD1 covers 8 bases. This TCR derives from a man aged 25-45 years in good health. Sequenced input: naive CD4+ T cells sorted from blood. Subset of the sample: CD45RA+ positively selected. CDR3 protein: CASSTDRVVYGYTF. CDR3 in DNA: TGTGCCAGCAGCACGGACAGGGTGGTCTATGGCTACACCTTC.